This T cell receptor beta chain was captured by sequencing in a study of blood T cell repertoires in COVID-19 (dated by TCRdb to the early 2020s). Describing the broader study: Samples from collaborators originated in the United States, Italy and Spain and spanned both the acute and convalescent phases of COVID-19. Nearly every sample came with metadata listing a de-identified subject ID, COVID-19 status, age in years and sex. The dataset comprised deeply sampled blood TCRbeta repertoires from subjects exposed to, actively infected with, or recovered from COVID-19. The material from the prospective study consisted of cDNA or gDNA derived from T cells, B-cell-depleted T cells, or PBMCs. Where HLA class I and class II types were available, the types were taken from metadata supplied by the sample provider, not from assay-based typing. The repertoires were made available in a free public database intended to serve as a resource for research on the immune response to SARS-CoV-2. Samples were obtained from the ongoing ImmuneRACE study (first 160 participants) and from some 1,300 subjects provided by 6 global collaborators.

Here is what the overall study found, with its caveats: Clinical and demographic metadata were provided uncurated, with the amount varying by source and participant.

Inclusive of the bounding cysteine and phenylalanine, the CDR3 is 14 residues long. The sequence is cut down to CDR3 DNA, 42 bases in frame from base 1. V gives up 0 bases and J gives up 4 bases, and the segment between their germline ends measures 10 bases. CDR1 and CDR2 are read off the germline V gene (reference sequence) as SGHNT and YYREEE. Collaborating institutions collected whole blood in K2EDTA tubes following their own protocols. For TCRbeta analysis, collaborator samples were shipped as frozen whole blood, as isolated PBMCs, or as DNA extracted from either sample type. On this clone: Its antigen is not yet known. It has no much larger one-base neighbor in the sample; base qualities were not kept.

TCRbeta CDR3 regions were amplified from genomic DNA using the immunoSEQ Assay, a bias-controlled multiplex PCR. The paper's data handling went like this. The number of nucleated cells in each sample was estimated from the amplification of reference gene primers within the assay. To quantify the absolute abundance of each unique TCRbeta CDR3 rearrangement, sequence reads were collapsed and filtered. For each sample, productive Simpson clonality was calculated by taking the square root of Simpson's diversity index across productive rearrangements. TCRdb stores this immuneACCESS table with in-frame sequences only. Part of the clones is absent; in the studies checked, under half of the shortfall reflects unresolved V genes, and no reason is known for the rest. That table gives V, J and clone size, and the DNA gave D and trimming. The sample table records a few hundred thousand clones; 85% to 90% of these occur just once. The ten largest clones capture more than 2.5% of the sample.

Sample: peripheral blood. The sequence was obtained from a man in his sixties with acute or convalescent COVID-19. The rearranged segments are TRBV5-4 and TRBJ2-5; no D gene is confidently identified. The nucleotide sequence reads TGTGCCAGCAGCTTGGCCGCAGGTACAGAGACCCAGTACTTC. The encoded protein is CASSLAAGTETQYF.